This TCR beta chain comes out of a study of chronic HIV infection and antiretroviral therapy. TCRdb independently ran MiXCR on the 5' RACE reads; one entry per CDR3 protein. The sample has some 43,000 distinct CDR3 sequences, 15% to 20% seen once. The germline gives CDR1 MDHEN, CDR2 SYDVKM. The CDR3 has 16 residues. Germline trimming cut 4 bases from V and 5 bases from J; bases unmatched to any gene: 11. The clonotype originates from an adult who had HIV and had not received antiretroviral therapy, or was an uninfected healthy control (not recorded which). This rearrangement joins TRBV28 to TRBJ1-2, with 9 nucleotides matching TRBD1. The sequenced material came from peripheral blood. For the CDR3, the DNA is TGTGCCAGCAGTTCAAACCGGGACAGGGATCCTTATGGCTACACCTTC. Translated: CASSSNRDRDPYGYTF.